Many counts were recorded for the clone carrying this TCR beta chain. The antigen remains undetermined. The data were taken from a study of regulatory T cells in long-lasting Graves disease. The TCR beta library used iRepertoire HTBI primers with Arm-PCR amplification of CDR3. TCRdb ran MiXCR on the multiplex PCR reads and lists one entry per CDR3 protein. The sample has some 230,000 distinct CDR3 sequences, approximately 20% seen once. The CDR3 loop spans 15 amino acids. With 10 bases removed from V and 4 bases from J, the gap between germline ends came to 22 bases. Germline CDR1 is ENHRY and CDR2 is SYGVKD. Study observations and caveats: The study found TRBV28, TRBJ1-2 and TRBJ2-5 favored in persistent disease.

Time point of the sample: newly diagnosed GD, antithyroid drugs for less than 3 months. RNA from PBMCs was the source of the TCR library. Diagnosing Graves' disease relied on the American Thyroid Association guidelines. The patients included were those that came from an endocrinology department in Xi'an, China. The TCR was taken from a female donor with Graves disease. The sequencing here drew on peripheral blood mononuclear cells (PBMCs), taken at new diagnosis, from a patient treated with antithyroid drugs. The rearrangement links TRBV10-3 to TRBJ2-5; perhaps TRBD1 as D (6 bases). CDR3 protein: CATRGIGTLGETQYF. DNA for the CDR3: TGTGCCACGCGCGGAATTGGGACATTGGGAGAGACCCAGTACTTC.